What follows are 23 T cell receptor beta chains derived from one specimen sequenced in a study of immune heterogeneity within non-small cell lung tumors. TCR beta CDR3 regions came from multiplex PCR with 32 forward V and 13 reverse J primers. TCRdb passed the multiplex PCR reads through MiXCR, listing each CDR3 protein once. The data show about 4,700 distinct CDR3 sequences, with roughly 20% seen just once and roughly 9.8% held by the top ten. Bulk tumor genomic DNA, around 580 ng per sample, was used as template. Doctors removed several biopsies from each primary tumor during surgery, keeping them far apart. Undergoing curative surgery were patients whose non-small cell lung cancer was untreated and newly diagnosed. Sequenced sample: lung tumor tissue. These receptors were obtained from a man aged 55 to 70 with non-small cell lung cancer.

In this sample, this clonotype turned up a few times. This chain uses TRBV2 with TRBJ2-7; no clear D. Germline V gives CDR1 SNHLY, CDR2 FYNNEI. The CDR3 runs 15 residues. V dropped 4 bases and J dropped 2 bases, with 15 bases sitting between them. The CDR3 DNA reads as TGTGCCAGCAGTGGACCGGCGGCGGTTCCCTACGAGCAGTACTTC. As protein: CASSGPAAVPYEQYF.

In the case of this clonotype: This may stem from a read error, because a much larger clone lies one nucleotide away. The chain combines TRBV6-1 with TRBJ1-1, with D uncertain. There are 12 residues in the CDR3. Germline CDR1 reads MNHNS; CDR2 reads SASEGT. The CDR3 spells CATSEGYTEAFF. Here the CDR3 DNA reads TGTGCCACCAGTGAAGGGTACACTGAAGCTTTCTTT.

This clonotype was counted between two and nine times. The chain couples TRBV5-1 to TRBJ1-2, with D possibly being TRBD1 (6 bases). CDR3 length equals 13 residues. Trimming removed 4 bases from V and 8 bases from J, with 15 bases in between. Germline assignment: CDR1 SGHRS and CDR2 YFSETQ. The CDR3 loop reads CASSPGANQGYTF. In DNA form, the CDR3 reads TGCGCCAGCAGCCCAGGGGCGAACCAGGGCTACACCTTC.

The rearrangement joins TRBV6-1 to TRBJ1-1; 8 bases match TRBD1. Germline CDR1 MNHNS, CDR2 SASEGT. CDR3 length equals 15 residues. Unmatched junction bases numbered 1, after V lost 0 bases and J lost 1 base. CDR3 residues: CASSEATGGNTEAFF. The DNA for the CDR3 is TGTGCCAGCAGTGAAGCAACAGGGGGGAACACTGAAGCTTTCTTT.

The gene calls are TRBV10-2 and TRBJ2-7; 13 bases align to TRBD2. The CDR3 totals 14 residues. The junction had 5 bases not matched to a gene; V was cut back by 6 bases and J by 6 bases. Germline values: CDR1 WSHSY, CDR2 SAAADI. The CDR3 DNA sequence: TGCGCCAGCAGGGAAGGACTAGCGGGAGTCGAGCAGTACTTC. It encodes CASREGLAGVEQYF.

This chain joins TRBV12-3 or TRBV12-4 and TRBJ2-2; the D is unclear. V was trimmed by 3 bases and J by 8 bases, leaving 4 bases between them. The CDR3 spans 11 residues. The DNA of the CDR3 is TGTGCCAGCAGTTTTACTGGGGAGCTGTTTTTT. Translating gives CASSFTGELFF.

This chain links TRBV7-8 with TRBJ2-3; D is unclear. The V gene's germline CDR1 is SGHVS and CDR2 FQNEAQ. Trimming removed 5 bases at V and 1 base at J, with 7 bases between. CDR3 length equals 13 residues. Here the CDR3 reads CASSPDRTDTQYF. The CDR3 coding sequence is TGTGCCAGCAGCCCTGATCGCACAGATACGCAGTATTTT.

This clonotype occurred a few times. This chain uses TRBV30 with TRBJ2-3, with 12 bases fitting TRBD2. The CDR3 length is 15 residues. J was trimmed by 4 bases and V by 3 bases; bases with no gene match: 5. Germline assignment: CDR1 GTSNPN and CDR2 SVGIG (reference sequence). As DNA, the CDR3 is TGTGCCTGGAGGCGGACTAGCGGGATCGCAGATACGCAGTATTTT. This gives the protein CAWRRTSGIADTQYF.

This clonotype was counted between two and nine times. This chain joins TRBV19 and TRBJ2-2, with TRBD1 identical over 9 bases. Trimming took 9 bases from V and 7 from J; bases not matched to a gene: 12. This CDR3 has 15 amino acids. Germline-derived CDR1 and CDR2 are LNHDA and SQIVND (reference sequence). The CDR3 loop reads CASKPGTGYFGELFF. CDR3 nucleotides: TGTGCCAGCAAGCCCGGGACAGGGTATTTCGGGGAGCTGTTTTTT.

This clonotype is deemed medium-sized. J is TRBJ1-1 and V is TRBV12-3 or TRBV12-4; D perhaps matches TRBD1 (6 bases). Trimming left V 4 bases short and J 11 bases short, with 17 bases between. The CDR3 is 13 amino acids. This CDR3 reads CASSWQRGMLAFF. In DNA form, the CDR3 reads TGTGCCAGCAGTTGGCAAAGGGGGATGCTGGCTTTCTTT.

The chain joins TRBV30 to TRBJ1-1, with no clear D. The CDR3 covers 15 residues. The V gene lost 8 bases and the J gene lost 1 base, with 20 bases spanning the gap. The V gene's germline CDR1 is GTSNPN and CDR2 SVGIG (reference sequence). For the CDR3, the DNA is TGTGCCGCAACTCCCCCGGACCGACGGAACACTGAAGCTTTCTTT. This gives the protein CAATPPDRRNTEAFF.

The CDR3 spells CAIRTSGSYNEQFF. The CDR3 DNA sequence: TGTGCCATTAGGACCAGTGGTTCTTACAATGAGCAGTTCTTC. The rearrangement joins TRBV19 to TRBJ2-1, with D hard to call. The ends were cut back, 10 bases at V and 4 bases at J, with 17 bases in the middle. Germline V gene lookup returns CDR1 LNHDA and CDR2 SQIVND (reference sequence). This CDR3 is built from 14 residues.

The chain is built from TRBV30 and TRBJ2-2, with D unresolved. Trimming pared 0 bases from V and 2 bases from J, leaving 13 bases between. The germline CDR1 and CDR2 sequences are GTSNPN and SVGIG (reference sequence). The CDR3 is made up of 16 amino acids. DNA of the CDR3: TGTGCCTGGAGTGTACTTGGCCGGACCAACACCGGGGAGCTGTTTTTT. This encodes CAWSVLGRTNTGELFF.

In this sample, this clonotype turned up a few times. V is TRBV7-9 and J is TRBJ1-5, with 7 bases that match TRBD1. Germline values: CDR1 SEHNR, CDR2 FQNEAQ (reference sequence). The CDR3 totals 16 residues. Germline trimming cut 0 bases from V and 0 bases from J; bases unmatched to any gene: 2. The CDR3 bases are TGTGCCAGCAGCTTAGCCGGGGACAGTAGCAATCAGCCCCAGCATTTT. Residues: CASSLAGDSSNQPQHF.

There are a few counts of this clonotype. The chain is built from TRBV7-3 and TRBJ2-1; TRBD2 aligns across 7 bases. CDR1 and CDR2 (germline): SGHTA, FQGTGA. V lost 0 bases to trimming and J lost 5 bases; unmatched junction nucleotides: 7. The CDR3 sequence is 16 residues long. The DNA of the CDR3 is TGTGCCAGCAGCTTAACGGCAGCGGGACTAAACAATGAGCAGTTCTTC. Protein product: CASSLTAAGLNNEQFF.

This chain joins TRBV10-1 and TRBJ2-1; either TRBD1 or TRBD2 may fit D (5 bases each). Germline V gene sequence: CDR1 WNHNN, CDR2 SYGVQD (reference sequence). The CDR3 consists of 14 residues. V lost 5 bases to trimming and J lost 6 bases, with 14 bases between them. CDR3 DNA sequence: TGCGCCAGCAGTCCCGGGACGGTGGGCAATGAGCAGTTCTTC. Translating gives CASSPGTVGNEQFF.

V and J are TRBV10-3 and TRBJ1-4; D call uncertain. The germline V gene has CDR1 ENHRY and CDR2 SYGVKD. V shed 8 bases and J shed 4 bases, with 11 bases lying between them. This CDR3 contains 13 residues. The CDR3 protein is CAIGRQSNEKLFF. The CDR3, as DNA: TGTGCCATCGGGCGGCAGAGTAATGAAAAACTGTTTTTT.

The V call is TRBV5-8, the J call TRBJ2-1, with D tentatively TRBD2 (6 bases). CDR3 size: 14 residues. Germline V CDR1 and CDR2: SGHTS, YDEGEE. V dropped 4 bases and J dropped 5 bases, with 13 bases sitting between them. The CDR3 spells CASSLWGGDNEQFF. The DNA of the CDR3 is TGTGCCAGCAGCCTCTGGGGCGGGGACAATGAGCAGTTCTTC.

By share, this clonotype counts as medium-sized. This chain uses TRBV12-5 with TRBJ1-5; D perhaps matches TRBD1 (6 bases). The length of the CDR3 is 15 residues. Germline V lookup: CDR1 LGHNT, CDR2 FRNRAP. V lost 2 bases, J lost 1 base, and 9 bases lay in between. As DNA, the CDR3 is TGTGCTAGTGGTTTGACAGGGCTGAGCAATCAGCCCCAGCATTTT. Its translation: CASGLTGLSNQPQHF.

This clonotype is deemed medium-sized (0.01 to 0.1%). The rearrangement links TRBV19 to TRBJ2-2; D is perhaps TRBD2 (6 bases). CDR1 is LNHDA and CDR2 is SQIVND in the germline V gene (reference sequence). The CDR3 is 14 residues long. The ends were cut back, 8 bases at V and 1 base at J, with 11 bases in the middle. CDR3 amino acids: CASGGSGNTGELFF. The DNA of the CDR3 is TGTGCCAGTGGCGGTAGCGGGAACACCGGGGAGCTGTTTTTT.

This clonotype is medium-sized in the sample. The CDR3 region is CASSPTDTQYF. For the CDR3, the DNA is TGTGCCAGCAGCCCCACAGATACGCAGTATTTT. The gene calls are TRBV12-3 or TRBV12-4 and TRBJ2-3, with unresolved D. This CDR3 has 11 residues. V was cut by 6 bases and J by 2 bases, with 3 bases left in between.

The rearrangement joins TRBV7-3 to TRBJ2-2; 9 bases match TRBD2. The CDR3 extends over 14 amino acids. V trimming: 7 bases; J trimming: 6 bases; junction bases outside the gene matches: 6. CDR1 and CDR2 (germline): SGHTA, FQGTGA. CDR3 amino acids: CASTPLAGAGELFF. The DNA for the CDR3 is TGTGCCAGCACGCCACTAGCGGGCGCCGGGGAGCTGTTTTTT.

The CDR3 sequence: CASSILQGVGNEQFF. The DNA for the CDR3 is TGTGCCAGCAGCATACTACAGGGAGTTGGGAATGAGCAGTTCTTC. The chain is built from TRBV11-3 and TRBJ2-1; TRBD1 might be the D (6 bases). From germline, CDR1 is SGHNT and CDR2 YENEEA. V lost 5 bases, J lost 7 bases, and 18 bases lay in between. The CDR3 is made up of 15 amino acids.